The clone carrying this T cell receptor beta chain was seen a handful of times. What it recognizes is unknown. This entry is derived from a study of T-cell memory formation after mild COVID-19. Study at large: Each donor largely had its own TCR clusters.

Germline V lookup: CDR1 DFQATT, CDR2 SNEGSKA (reference sequence). Between the trimmed V and J ends, which lost 1 base and 6 bases, there was a span of 15 bases. The length of the CDR3 is 15 residues. Study outcomes and limitations: The study detected some responding clones in pre-infection memory, suggesting cross-reactive memory joined.

UMIs and sample barcodes were carried by the TCR alpha and TCR beta cDNA libraries that 5'RACE produced using constant-segment primers. TCRdb analysed the 5' RACE reads with MiXCR anew, one entry per CDR3 protein. The repertoire includes around 500,000 distinct CDR3 sequences, 15% to 20% of them detected once, and roughly an eighth sits in the top ten. V and J are TRBV20-1 and TRBJ2-2, with D unresolved. What was sequenced was PBMCs or a T cell subset sorted from them (not recorded which). The clonotype comes from an adult woman who had mild COVID-19 (a few samples of this study predate the infection). Cell type and time point are not known. The CDR3 sequence: CSARVRIGRAGELFF. CDR3 DNA: TGCAGTGCTAGAGTCAGGATCGGAAGGGCCGGGGAGCTGTTTTTT.